The T cell receptor (beta chain) under discussion was sequenced for a study of tumor and adjacent non-tumor tissue in lung cancer. The library came from three nested PCR rounds adapted from ARM-PCR protocols. A single record per CDR3 protein comes from TCRdb applying MiXCR to the multiplex PCR reads. The table includes some 100,000 distinct CDR3 sequences, roughly 77% detected once. RNA was extracted from bulk tissue without any cell sorting. This CDR3 region has 15 residues. The germline V gene has CDR1 SNHLY and CDR2 FYNNEI. About this clonotype itself: At one of its ends the junction is not consistent with the germline gene, which may arise from a read error.

Sequencing was done on a sample of lung tumor tissue. V and J are TRBV2 and TRBJ2-1; TRBD2 matches 7 bases. The clonotype was recovered from a woman aged 60-75 years with non-small cell lung cancer. CDR3 DNA sequence: TGTGCCTGCAGTGAGGAGGGAGGGCCATCGGGTGAGCAGTTCTTC. This sequence encodes CACSEEGGPSGEQFF.